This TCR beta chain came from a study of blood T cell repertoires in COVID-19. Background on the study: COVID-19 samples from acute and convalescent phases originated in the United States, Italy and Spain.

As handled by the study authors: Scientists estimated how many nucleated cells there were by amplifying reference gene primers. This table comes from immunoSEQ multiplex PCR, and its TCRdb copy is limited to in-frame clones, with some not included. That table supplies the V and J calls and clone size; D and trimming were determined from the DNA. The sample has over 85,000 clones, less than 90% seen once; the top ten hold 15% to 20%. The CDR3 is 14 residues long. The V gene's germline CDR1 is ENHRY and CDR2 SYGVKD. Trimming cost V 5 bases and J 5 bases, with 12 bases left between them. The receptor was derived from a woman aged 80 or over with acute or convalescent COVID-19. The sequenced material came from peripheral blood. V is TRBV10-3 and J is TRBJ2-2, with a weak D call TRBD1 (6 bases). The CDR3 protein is CAISSVTGTGELFF. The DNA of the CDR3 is TGTGCCATCAGTAGCGTCACAGGGACCGGGGAGCTGTTTTTT.